The 2 T cell receptor beta chains given below trace back to one sample, sequenced in a study of T cell changes during pregnancy in multiple sclerosis. Only in-frame clones appear in the TCRdb table, and some are missing; sequencing was by immunoSEQ multiplex PCR. Among 35,000 to 40,000 clones listed, roughly nine tenths were seen once. The starting material was CD8+ T cells from peripheral blood mononuclear cells, obtained in the second trimester of pregnancy. These receptors were obtained from a female donor with multiple sclerosis, enrolled in a pregnancy study.

This chain joins TRBV6-1 and TRBJ2-5; 7 nucleotides agree with TRBD1. Germline V gene data show CDR1 as MNHNS and CDR2 as SASEGT. The CDR3 runs to 15 residues. Trimming cost V 2 bases and J 5 bases; bases outside gene matches: 8. The chain's CDR3 is CASSEMEQGWETQYF. The CDR3 DNA reads TGTGCCAGCAGTGAAATGGAACAGGGGTGGGAGACCCAGTACTTC.

The V and J genes are TRBV10-3 and TRBJ1-2; 7 bases are shared with TRBD1. Germline V gene data show CDR1 as ENHRY and CDR2 as SYGVKD. The CDR3 loop spans 13 amino acids. J lost 9 bases, V lost 5 bases, and 9 bases had no gene match. The chain's CDR3 is CAISPGTVKSYTF. CDR3 bases: TGTGCCATCAGTCCCGGGACAGTCAAGAGCTACACCTTC.